This TCR beta chain was found in a study of spatial heterogeneity in lung cancer. This clonotype has more than one count but fewer than ten. Documented time point: sample taken at primary tumor resection. Sequencing covered unsorted whole RNA taken from tumor, nontumor lung or frozen PBMC. The CDR3 sequence is 12 residues long. V was cut by 4 bases and J by 10 bases, with 9 bases left in between. The germline CDR1 and CDR2 sequences are KGHDR and SFDVKD. TCRdb ran MiXCR on the 5' RACE reads and lists one entry per CDR3 protein. Among approximately 49,000 distinct CDR3 sequences, 5.3% were seen once, and the ten largest hold approximately 10%.

The J gene is TRBJ1-4, the V gene TRBV24-1; D is ambiguous. The clonotype was recovered from a male donor with early-stage non-small cell lung cancer. This specimen consisted of PBMCs, obtained at surgery. The CDR3 region is CATSDSLGKLFF. CDR3 DNA sequence: TGTGCCACCAGTGACTCACTCGGAAAACTGTTTTTT.